This TCR beta chain was found in a study of cytomegalovirus exposure and HLA in healthy donors (dated by TCRdb to about 2017). Regarding the research as a whole: According to an earlier analysis of around 600 of the donors, about 190 million T cells yielded 95 million to 140 million unique TCR beta sequences and 276 Gb of sequence data. The study used immunosequencing to profile the T cell repertoires of hundreds of subjects and linked those repertoires to cytomegalovirus serostatus. In a later genetic analysis, genome-wide SNP genotypes for about 65% of the roughly 670 donors were used, and that subset was treated as a discovery cohort. The later analysis used no new phenotypic data to find candidate immune exposures, relying instead on TCR beta sequences and their occurrence across donors. Donor age, sex, ethnicity and CMV serostatus were compiled together with the repertoire data. A few DR-DQ haplotypes were treated as single units for association and clustering because of strong linkage in the cohort. To predict cytomegalovirus infection status, the study combined high-throughput TCR immunosequencing, statistical association of individual TCRs with disease status, and machine learning. Of the approximately 400 genotyped donors, 65% to 90% were placed in the genetic ancestry cluster associated with self-reported Caucasian donors. The aim of the study was to test whether cataloging public T cell receptors could identify signatures of past pathogen exposure. Across about 380 genotyped donors of the cohort, an average of about 220,000 unique TCR beta nucleotide sequences per donor were sequenced, and roughly 18% of those sequences were non-productive. To study patterns of TCR occurrence, a later analysis re-analyzed previously published TCR beta repertoires from around 660 donors and added high-resolution HLA genotyping. A separate validation cohort of roughly 120 different subjects was used in addition to the roughly 670-subject first cohort. Every repertoire in the discovery cohort had been generated on one and the same sequencing platform. An early release that covered about 600 HLA-typed donors contained approximately 300 gigabases of sequencing data and tens of millions of unique TCR sequences. Both class I and class II loci were covered by HLA typing, at four-digit resolution. The number of donors typed differed by locus, with roughly 629-640 for A, B, C, DRB1 and DQB1, more than 500 for DQA1, 600 to 610 for DPA1, and around 450 for DPB1. In an earlier analysis of 550 to 700 of the donors, high-throughput TCR beta sequencing was used to judge whether each TCR beta V gene segment behaved as functional or pseudogenic.

The cohort was made up of roughly 670 healthy bone marrow donors. At the time of sampling, all cohort members were nominally healthy, though unrecorded immune exposures were likely present. The donor tested CMV seropositive and was one of the 289 seropositive cohort members. Each donor provided a peripheral blood sample, and peripheral blood mononuclear cells were used for TCR beta sequencing. Genomic DNA was extracted from the blood cell samples with the Qiagen DNeasy Blood Extraction Kit. Worth noting for this clone: The antigen this receptor binds is unknown. No much larger clonotype is one base removed from it; base qualities were not supplied.

Library preparation employed the immunoSEQ multiplex PCR assay. For the multiplex PCR, a mixture combining 60 forward primers for TCR Vbeta segments and 13 reverse primers for TCR Jbeta segments was used. The CDR3 region of rearranged TCR beta genes was amplified from genomic DNA by a multiplex PCR assay. On the Illumina HiSeq System, the amplified TCR beta libraries were sequenced as 87-base-pair reads. As for the authors' bioinformatics: In a later analysis, 80 million or so unique TCR beta chains were counted across the roughly 670 repertoires, and about 9.9 million of these chains were shared by at least two donors. Raw reads were error-corrected and collapsed into unique sequences by a nearest-neighbor algorithm in which closely related sequences were merged to remove PCR and sequencing errors. To assign V, D and J gene segments, CDR3 sequences were aligned to IMGT reference sequences. For a sequence to be retained, at least a six-nucleotide match to both a V gene segment and a J gene segment was required. A rearrangement was called productive if the CDR3 had no stop codons and remained in frame with V and J, and every other rearrangement was called non-productive. CDR3 was defined according to IMGT convention as the region running from the second conserved V-encoded cysteine to the conserved J-encoded phenylalanine. The earlier analysis of about 590 of the donors excluded sequences that lacked an unambiguous match to a single V gene segment. In an earlier analysis of roughly 500 of the donors, V segments were called functional above 56.7% productive rearrangements and were called segregating when the between-donor standard deviation exceeded 5%. A statistical classification framework was built to diagnose cytomegalovirus status from the catalog of TCR beta chain sequences. In a later analysis, V and J genes were assigned by comparing TCR nucleotide sequences against IMGT/GENE-DB human TR gene sequences. Using the TCRdist pipeline, a later analysis assigned CDR3 sequences along with most-parsimonious VDJ recombination scenarios. In a later analysis, each TCR beta chain was defined by its CDR3 amino acid sequence together with its V-gene family, and reads lacking a unique V-gene family were excluded. A later analysis removed 592 highly shared, low-generation-probability nucleotide sequences to deal with suspected cross-contamination and a sequencing artifact. For each public chain, a later analysis derived a clonal expansion index from normalized ranks of inferred template counts within each repertoire. In a later analysis, generation probabilities were computed with a VDJ recombination model fitted to out-of-frame rearrangements, and the resulting probabilities were checked against IGoR. A later analysis scored TCR-TCR, TCR-HLA and TCR-CMV co-occurrence with hypergeometric tests, applying a repertoire-size bias correction to TCR pairs. In a later analysis, false discovery rates were estimated by permuting HLA or CMV assignments 20 times. In a later analysis, co-occurring TCRs were grouped with DBSCAN, and TCRdist sequence similarity was added when clustering was performed within HLA-allele-positive subsets. Repertoires with fewer than 30,000 or more than 120,000 public chains were left out of co-occurrence clustering, as were five repertoires with anomalous nucleotide sharing. What TCRdb holds here is the immuneACCESS table cut down to in-frame rearrangements. Part of the clones is not present; checked against another copy, under half of the missing clones reflect an unresolved V gene, and the others are unexplained. V, J and clone size are those of that table, while D and trimming were read from the DNA. This sample has about 160,000 clones in its table, and just under 65% of those were observed once. Jointly, the top ten make up 7% to 8.5% of the sample.

The CDR3 goes from the cysteine to the phenylalanine over 13 residues. Solely the CDR3 DNA is kept, with 39 bases framed from the first base. For this chain, trimming is 0 bases at the V end and 14 bases at the J end, and the number of junction bases without a gene match is 7. According to the germline V gene, CDR1 reads SGHTA and CDR2 reads FQGNSA. Results and caveats for the whole study, not just this receptor: CMV serostatus was the only immune exposure information available for the cohort. Most TCR sequences were observed very rarely across donors, whereas some public TCRs were present in many individuals. A further reported finding was that TCR beta sequences accurately predicted the HLA-A and HLA-B alleles for most subjects in the first cohort. In a later analysis, TCR association rates were found to vary across HLA loci, with the most associated TCRs seen for DRB1 alleles and the fewest for HLA-C alleles. Some IMGT-functional V segments, including TRBV6-2 and TRBV6-3, could not be distinguished by the 87-base-pair reads and were therefore excluded. Only TCR beta chains were sequenced in this cohort, and the absence of alpha or paired-chain data limited detectable features. In a later analysis, most CMV-associated TCR beta chains were found to appear HLA-restricted, with HLA associations seemingly driven largely by CMV exposure. A few of the identified cytomegalovirus-associated TCR beta chains were confirmed in vitro to be specific for cytomegalovirus antigens. Linkage disequilibrium might explain the correlated functional status among segregating V segments, but an unknown experimental factor could not be excluded. In a later analysis, HLA-associated TCR beta chains were found to be more clonally expanded and to have lower generation probabilities than equally common non-associated chains. When HLA alleles, especially DR and DQ, strongly co-occurred, attributing TCR associations to individual alleles was difficult. Sequencing depth was assumed to be roughly uniform across donors in the presence/absence analyses, though that assumption may not hold. In a later analysis, 16,951 TCR beta sequences were associated with specific HLA alleles at a false discovery rate of 0.05. Because counts were too low, some 17 rarely observed V segments, including chromosome 9 orphons, were left out of the earlier analysis of 500 to 750 of the donors. In an earlier analysis of around 600 of the donors, most TCR beta V segments appeared in productive rearrangements about 90% or about 30% of the time, broadly matching IMGT annotations. In a later genetic analysis, a missense DCLRE1C variant was associated with V-gene and J-gene trimming of TCR beta chains, and the association was replicated in an independent cohort. The sequencing pipeline was judged likely to have produced a cluster of highly shared sequence variants as a technical artifact. Because HLA typing was missing for some donors at each locus, association tests included only the typed subset. The authors suggested that the approach could potentially be generalized to other disease states and immunological phenotypes. According to a later genetic analysis, donors in an Asian-associated ancestry cluster had fewer N-insertions in productive TCRs than the approximately 610-donor mean. Several of the top co-occurrence clusters appeared to be linked to parvovirus B19, influenza, CMV and Epstein-Barr virus, according to a later analysis. A total of some 180 TCR beta chains were listed by the study as associated with cytomegalovirus. In both the original and validation cohorts, the classifier was reported to diagnose cytomegalovirus status with high specificity and sensitivity.

The sequenced material came from PBMCs. The V and J segments used are TRBV7-2 and TRBJ2-3; 8 nucleotides in the junction match TRBD2. The receptor was derived from a woman in her fifties or sixties in good health and CMV-seropositive. The CDR3 protein sequence reads: CASSLAGQREWYF. At the DNA level, the sequence is TGTGCCAGCAGCTTAGCTGGCCAGCGGGAGTGGTATTTT.